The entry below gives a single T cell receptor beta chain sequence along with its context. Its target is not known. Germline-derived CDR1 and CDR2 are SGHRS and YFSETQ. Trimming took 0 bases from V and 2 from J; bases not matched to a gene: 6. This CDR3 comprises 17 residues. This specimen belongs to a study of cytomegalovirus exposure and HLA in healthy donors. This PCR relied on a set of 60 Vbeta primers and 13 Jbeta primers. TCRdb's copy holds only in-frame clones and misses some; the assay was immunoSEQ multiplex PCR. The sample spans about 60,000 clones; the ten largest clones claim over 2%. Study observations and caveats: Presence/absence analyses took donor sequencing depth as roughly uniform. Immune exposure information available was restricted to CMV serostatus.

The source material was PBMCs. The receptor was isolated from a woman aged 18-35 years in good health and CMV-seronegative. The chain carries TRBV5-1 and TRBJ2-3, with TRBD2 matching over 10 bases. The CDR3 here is CASSLAGTSENTDTQYF. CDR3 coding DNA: TGCGCCAGCAGCTTGGCCGGGACTAGCGAGAACACAGATACGCAGTATTTT.